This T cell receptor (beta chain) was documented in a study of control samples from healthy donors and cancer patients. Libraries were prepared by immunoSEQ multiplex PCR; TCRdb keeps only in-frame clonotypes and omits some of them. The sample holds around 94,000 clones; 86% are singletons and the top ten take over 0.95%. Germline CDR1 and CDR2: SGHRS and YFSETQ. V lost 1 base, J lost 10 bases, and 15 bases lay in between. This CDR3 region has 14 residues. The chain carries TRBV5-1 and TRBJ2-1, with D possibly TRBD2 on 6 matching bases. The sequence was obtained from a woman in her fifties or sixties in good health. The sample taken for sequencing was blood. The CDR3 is CASSLWLGGKEQFF. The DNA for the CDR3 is TGCGCCAGCAGCTTGTGGCTGGGAGGTAAGGAGCAGTTCTTC.